Shown below are 20 T cell receptor beta chains from a single sample sequenced in a study of T cells in tumors after PD-1 blockade. Profiling relied on immunoSEQ multiplex PCR, and the TCRdb table lists in-frame clones only, not all of them. The sample includes 50,000 to 75,000 clones, around 67% seen only once; the top ten take approximately 4.5%. Sample: PBMCs, taken after anti-PD-1 treatment. These receptors were obtained from a human donor with basal cell carcinoma.

The chain combines TRBV19 with TRBJ2-7; possible D gene TRBD2, 6 bases. CDR3 length equals 15 residues. Germline V CDR1 and CDR2: LNHDA, SQIVND (reference sequence). The germline V and J ends were trimmed by 1 base and 2 bases, with 12 bases remaining between them. Here the CDR3 reads CASSIGDSSAYEQYF. CDR3 DNA sequence: TGTGCCAGTAGTATAGGGGACTCCTCCGCCTACGAGCAGTACTTC.

This chain links TRBV7-9 with TRBJ1-4, with TRBD1 identical over 7 bases. V was clipped by 1 base and J by 2 bases; unmatched bases: 1. Germline loops: CDR1 SEHNR, CDR2 FQNEAQ (reference sequence). The CDR3 has 15 amino acids. The chain's CDR3 is CASSLGQGTNEKLFF. In nucleotides, the CDR3 is TGTGCCAGCAGCTTAGGACAGGGTACTAATGAAAAACTGTTTTTT.

This clone came up once. The chain combines TRBV6-5 with TRBJ1-2; 7 nucleotides align to TRBD1. This CDR3 is built from 13 residues. Per the germline V gene, CDR1 is MNHEY and CDR2 is SVGAGI. J lost 11 bases, V lost 2 bases, and 8 bases had no gene match. The CDR3 coding sequence is TGTGCCAGCAGTTACCGACAGGGCTCCGATTACACCTTC. Its translation: CASSYRQGSDYTF.

The V call is TRBV3-1 (or the pseudogene TRBV3-2), the J call TRBJ1-2, with 10 bases matching TRBD1. CDR3 length equals 15 residues. The germline V gene encodes CDR1 LGHDT and CDR2 YNNKEL (reference sequence). J lost 8 bases, V lost 4 bases, and 10 bases had no gene match. The CDR3 loop reads CASSPSRTGGVGYTF. CDR3 coding DNA: TGTGCCAGCAGCCCGTCGAGGACAGGGGGAGTCGGCTACACCTTC.

This chain links TRBV3-1 (or the pseudogene TRBV3-2) with TRBJ2-7; tentative D call: TRBD1 (5 bases). The V gene lost 4 bases and the J gene lost 0 bases, with 10 bases spanning the gap. The CDR3 loop spans 14 amino acids. Germline lookup yields CDR1 LGHDT and CDR2 YNNKEL (reference sequence). DNA of the CDR3: TGTGCCAGCAGCCCCGGACACAGCTCCTACGAGCAGTACTTC. Residues: CASSPGHSSYEQYF.

The CDR3 DNA reads as TGTGCCAGCAGTCCGTTAGCGGTCTCCTACGAGCAGTACTTC. It is translated as CASSPLAVSYEQYF. J is TRBJ2-7 and V is TRBV28, with D possibly being TRBD2 (6 bases). Deletions cut 5 bases from V and 0 bases from J, with 11 bases between. The CDR3 contains 14 residues. CDR1 is MDHEN and CDR2 is SYDVKM in the germline V gene.

CDR3: CASSDGQGLGTEAFF. The DNA for the CDR3 is TGTGCCAGCAGTGACGGACAGGGGTTGGGCACTGAAGCTTTCTTT. The chain uses TRBV27 and TRBJ1-1; 9 nucleotides align to TRBD1. Unmatched junction bases numbered 8, after V lost 5 bases and J lost 4 bases. The germline V gene encodes CDR1 MNHEY and CDR2 SMNVEV (reference sequence). This CDR3 is 15 amino acids long.

The V and J genes are TRBV27 and TRBJ1-2; D may be TRBD1 (6 bases). Germline assignment: CDR1 MNHEY and CDR2 SMNVEV (reference sequence). The V gene lost 4 bases and the J gene lost 2 bases, with 8 bases spanning the gap. The CDR3 runs 13 residues. The CDR3 coding sequence is TGTGCCAGCAGTTACACAGGGAACTATGGCTACACCTTC. This gives the protein CASSYTGNYGYTF.

This clone was counted a few times. V and J are TRBV6-2 or TRBV6-3 and TRBJ1-5; no reliable D call. Per germline, CDR1 MNHEY and CDR2 SVGEGT. This CDR3 spans 16 amino acids. V lost 0 bases to trimming and J lost 3 bases, with 12 bases between them. The CDR3 here is CASSYSMSLANQPQHF. For the CDR3, the DNA is TGTGCCAGCAGTTACTCGATGTCCCTGGCCAATCAGCCCCAGCATTTT.

The V gene is TRBV6-4, the J gene TRBJ2-7, with 15 bases aligning to TRBD2. The CDR3 is made up of 18 amino acids. J gave up 1 base and V 2 bases, and 6 bases lay outside the gene matches. Germline assignment: CDR1 MRHNA and CDR2 SNTAGT. This CDR3 reads CASSDRTSGGAVSYEQYF. The DNA of the CDR3 is TGTGCCAGCAGTGACCGGACTAGCGGGGGGGCCGTGTCCTACGAGCAGTACTTC.

This clone was picked up a small number of times. The genes are TRBV7-9 and TRBJ1-5; tentative D call: TRBD1 (5 bases). Germline CDR1 reads SEHNR; CDR2 reads FQNEAQ (reference sequence). CDR3 length: 13 amino acids. Trimming removed 3 bases at V and 5 bases at J, with 8 bases between. The CDR3: CASSFQGDQPQHF. The CDR3 coding sequence is TGTGCCAGCAGCTTTCAGGGCGATCAGCCCCAGCATTTT.

The rearrangement links TRBV5-5 to TRBJ1-1; tentative D call: TRBD1 (6 bases). V was cut by 0 bases and J by 4 bases, with 16 bases left in between. The V gene's germline CDR1 is SGHKS and CDR2 YYEKEE (reference sequence). CDR3 size: 16 residues. This CDR3 is CASSLGIGGGGTEAFF. CDR3 coding DNA: TGTGCCAGCAGCTTGGGGATCGGGGGCGGGGGCACTGAAGCTTTCTTT.

This clone was seen a single time. This chain connects TRBV28 to TRBJ2-3, with D possibly being TRBD2 (5 bases). CDR1 is MDHEN, CDR2 SYDVKM, per germline. The germline V and J ends were trimmed by 4 bases and 3 bases, with 14 bases remaining between them. The CDR3 is 15 amino acids. CDR3 DNA: TGTGCCAGCAGTTCTCCGGGAACTAGTACAGATACGCAGTATTTT. It encodes CASSSPGTSTDTQYF. The full variable domain, with the rest looked up from reference TRBV28 and TRBJ2-3, is DVKVTQSSRYLVKRTGEKVFLECVQDMDHENMFWYRQDPGLGLRLIYFSYDVKMKEKGDIPEGYSVSREKKERFSLILESASTNQTSMYLCASSSPGTSTDTQYFGPGTRLTVL.

V gene TRBV5-1 combines with J gene TRBJ1-1; unclear D gene. V lost 0 bases to trimming and J lost 0 bases, with 9 bases between them. Germline loops: CDR1 SGHRS, CDR2 YFSETQ. CDR3 length equals 15 residues. CDR3 nucleotides: TGCGCCAGCAGCTTGGTGGGTAGGTTGAACACTGAAGCTTTCTTT. It encodes CASSLVGRLNTEAFF.

The V gene is TRBV13, the J gene TRBJ1-1; 7 bases line up with TRBD1. V dropped 3 bases and J dropped 0; count of bases not matched to a gene: 4. The CDR3 contains 15 residues. The V gene's germline CDR1 is PRHDT and CDR2 FYEKMQ (reference sequence). CDR3 bases: TGTGCCAGCAGCTTGAGGGGGCGGATGAACACTGAAGCTTTCTTT. Encoded protein: CASSLRGRMNTEAFF.

This clone was counted between two and nine times. The chain links TRBV7-9 to TRBJ1-2; D gene unclear. The CDR3 covers 12 residues. The germline CDR1 and CDR2 sequences are SEHNR and FQNEAQ (reference sequence). The V end lost 1 base, the J end lost 3 bases, and 3 bases lay between the germline ends. The CDR3 DNA reads as TGTGCCAGCAGCTTAGTGGACTATGGCTACACCTTC. This sequence encodes CASSLVDYGYTF.

The CDR3 nucleotides are TGTGCCAGCAGTGAATGGGAGACCCAGTACTTC. Translating gives CASSEWETQYF. The chain uses TRBV2 and TRBJ2-5; no clear D gene. V was shortened by 2 bases and J by 5 bases, with 3 bases between the two germline ends. The CDR3 is 11 residues long. The germline CDR1 and CDR2 sequences are SNHLY and FYNNEI.

A single count supports this clone. CDR3 in DNA: TGTGCCAGCAGCTCTCTTGGAGGGGGAGTTCCTTACGAGCAGTACTTC. As protein: CASSSLGGGVPYEQYF. The J gene is TRBJ2-7, the V gene TRBV7-8, with D perhaps assigned TRBD1 or TRBD2 (6 bases each). The CDR3 runs 16 residues. With 4 bases removed from V and 4 bases from J, the gap between germline ends came to 20 bases. Germline CDR1 and CDR2: SGHVS and FQNEAQ.

The rearrangement joins TRBV7-9 to TRBJ2-3; weak D call: TRBD1 (6 bases). The CDR3 sequence is 14 residues long. Germline CDR1 reads SEHNR; CDR2 reads FQNEAQ (reference sequence). The V end lost 7 bases, the J end lost 2 bases, and 13 bases lay between the germline ends. The CDR3 region is CASTADRNTDTQYF. The CDR3 nucleotides read TGTGCCAGCACCGCGGACAGAAACACAGATACGCAGTATTTT.

The genes are TRBV6-6 and TRBJ2-2; 11 positions agree with TRBD2. This CDR3 region has 18 residues. The V gene's germline CDR1 is MNHNY and CDR2 SVGAGI (reference sequence). The trim removed 5 bases at V and 7 bases at J, leaving 15 bases unmatched. CDR3 amino acids: CASSLNRLAGGLIGELFF. CDR3 nucleotides: TGTGCCAGCAGTCTCAACCGGCTAGCGGGGGGTCTTATCGGGGAGCTGTTTTTT.